The 9 T cell receptor beta chains reported below all come from one sample, sequenced in a study of graft-versus-host responses after intestinal transplantation. These receptors lack a known antigen. The protocol was immunoSEQ multiplex PCR, while the TCRdb copy is restricted to in-frame clones and leaves out a portion. The sample holds about 96,000 clones, 90% to 95% seen once. The sequenced sample was unstimulated CD4+ T cells sorted from spleen or lymph node cells, obtained before intestinal transplant. All receptors derive from a human donor who received an intestinal transplant.

V gene TRBV19 combines with J gene TRBJ1-1, with 8 positions matching TRBD1. The CDR3 sequence is 15 residues long. Per the germline V gene, CDR1 is LNHDA and CDR2 is SQIVND (reference sequence). Trimming took 4 bases from V and 1 from J; bases not matched to a gene: 5. The CDR3 spells CASSTGQGWNTEAFF. The CDR3 DNA sequence: TGTGCCAGTAGTACAGGACAGGGATGGAACACTGAAGCTTTCTTT. Based on the CDR3 plus reference TRBV19 and TRBJ1-1, the full variable domain is DGGITQSPKYLFRKEGQNVTLSCEQNLNHDAMYWYRQDPGQGLRLIYYSQIVNDFQKGDIAEGYSVSREKKESFPLTVTSAQKNPTAFYLCASSTGQGWNTEAFFGQGTRLTVV.

The chain uses TRBV10-2 and TRBJ2-5; 7 bases agree with TRBD1. J gave up 5 bases and V 3 bases, and 3 bases lay outside the gene matches. Per the germline V gene, CDR1 is WSHSY and CDR2 is SAAADI. This CDR3 is built from 13 residues. In DNA form, the CDR3 reads TGCGCCAGCAGTGAAAGGGGGCTGGAGACCCAGTACTTC. It is translated as CASSERGLETQYF.

The chain uses TRBV18 and TRBJ2-7, with D perhaps matching TRBD1 (7 bases). Trimming took 8 bases from V and 0 from J, leaving 20 bases between them. Germline V gene data show CDR1 as KGHSH and CDR2 as LQKENI. This CDR3 has 16 amino acids. The CDR3 loop is CASRAGGTVRSYEQYF. CDR3 nucleotides: TGTGCCAGCCGAGCCGGAGGGACAGTTCGCTCCTACGAGCAGTACTTC.

DNA of the CDR3: TGTGCCAGCAGCTTAACATATACTAGCGGGAGTCGAAAGGAGCTGTTTTTT. This sequence encodes CASSLTYTSGSRKELFF. This chain links TRBV7-6 with TRBJ2-2; 11 positions agree with TRBD2. The germline gives CDR1 SGHVS, CDR2 FNYEAQ. The CDR3 contains 17 residues. V was clipped by 2 bases and J by 10 bases; unmatched bases: 12.

J is TRBJ2-2 and V is TRBV2; weak D call: TRBD1 (5 bases). With 10 bases removed from V and 2 bases from J, the gap between germline ends came to 14 bases. In germline, CDR1 is SNHLY, CDR2 FYNNEI. This CDR3 has 14 amino acids. The CDR3 DNA reads as TGTGCCATACTCGGAGACAGTAACACCGGGGAGCTGTTTTTT. Translating it yields CAILGDSNTGELFF.

The V gene is TRBV6-1, the J gene TRBJ1-1, with D possibly TRBD1 on 6 matching bases. This CDR3 is 14 amino acids long. The V gene lost 2 bases and the J gene lost 3 bases, with 10 bases spanning the gap. Germline lookup yields CDR1 MNHNS and CDR2 SASEGT. In DNA, the CDR3 is TGTGCCAGCAGTGAAAAGGGGGGGTACACTGAAGCTTTCTTT. It translates to CASSEKGGYTEAFF.

V gene TRBV9 combines with J gene TRBJ1-1; no clear D. Trimming left V 3 bases short and J 8 bases short, with 14 bases between. The CDR3 spans 13 residues. Germline V lookup: CDR1 SGDLS, CDR2 YYNGEE. CDR3 residues: CASSAPPRAEAFF. The CDR3 nucleotides read TGTGCCAGCAGCGCACCCCCGCGGGCGGAAGCTTTCTTT.

This chain joins TRBV30 and TRBJ1-2; D ambiguous. Germline CDR1 reads GTSNPN; CDR2 reads SVGIG (reference sequence). Trimming removed 1 base at V and 6 bases at J, with 6 bases between. The CDR3 runs 11 residues. CDR3 nucleotides: TGTGCCTGGAGTGCCCTAGATGGCTACACCTTC. Amino acid sequence: CAWSALDGYTF.

The chain has TRBV7-9 and TRBJ2-1, with TRBD2 matching 9 bases. Germline lookup yields CDR1 SEHNR and CDR2 FQNEAQ (reference sequence). The J segment lost 0 bases and the V segment lost 4 bases, leaving 7 bases of the junction unmatched. The CDR3 sequence is 17 residues long. The DNA for the CDR3 is TGTGCCAGCAGCTGGGGACTAGCCATCGCCTCCTACAATGAGCAGTTCTTC. It codes for CASSWGLAIASYNEQFF.